This T cell receptor (beta chain) was identified during a study of beta chain features in type 1 diabetes. Study-wide results and limits: Reads derived from cDNA could over-represent cells showing high TCR expression. Moderate but significant shortening of TCRB CDR3s was recorded in all four CD4+ subsets from Type 1 diabetes patients.

Every donor had blood drawn once into heparin, roughly 0.11 L on average. Expressed TCRB transcripts were sequenced after all isolated RNA was converted to cDNA. TCRdb keeps only in-frame clones here, not all; method: immunoSEQ multiplex PCR. The data hold 300,000 or so clones, with 13% observed a single time. In the case of this clone: Its target is unknown.

This CDR3 comprises 13 residues. After removal of 3 bases from V and 4 bases from J, the junction contained 0 bases not matched to a gene. Germline loops: CDR1 SGHRS, CDR2 YFSETQ. Specimen: naive CD4+ T cells from blood. The receptor comes from a woman younger than 35 with type 1 diabetes. The V gene is TRBV5-1, the J gene TRBJ1-5; 8 bases are shared with TRBD1. This chain's CDR3 is CASSWDRNQPQHF. CDR3 in DNA: TGCGCCAGCAGCTGGGACAGGAATCAGCCCCAGCATTTT.